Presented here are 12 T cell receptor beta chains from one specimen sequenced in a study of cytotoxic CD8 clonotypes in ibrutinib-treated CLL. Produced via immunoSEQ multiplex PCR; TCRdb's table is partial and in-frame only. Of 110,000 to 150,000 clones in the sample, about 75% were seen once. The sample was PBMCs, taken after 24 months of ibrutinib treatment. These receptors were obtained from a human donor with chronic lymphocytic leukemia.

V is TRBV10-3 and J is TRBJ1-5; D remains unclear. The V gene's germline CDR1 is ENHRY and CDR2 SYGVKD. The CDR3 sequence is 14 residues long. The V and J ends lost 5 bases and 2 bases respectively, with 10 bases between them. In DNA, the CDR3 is TGTGCCATCAGTCCGGACCGAGGCAATCAGCCCCAGCATTTT. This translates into CAISPDRGNQPQHF.

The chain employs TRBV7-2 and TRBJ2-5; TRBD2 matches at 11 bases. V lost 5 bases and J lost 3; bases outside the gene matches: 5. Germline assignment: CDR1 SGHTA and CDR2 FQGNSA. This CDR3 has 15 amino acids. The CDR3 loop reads CASSPHSGGEETQYF. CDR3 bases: TGTGCCAGCAGCCCCCATAGCGGGGGGGAAGAGACCCAGTACTTC.

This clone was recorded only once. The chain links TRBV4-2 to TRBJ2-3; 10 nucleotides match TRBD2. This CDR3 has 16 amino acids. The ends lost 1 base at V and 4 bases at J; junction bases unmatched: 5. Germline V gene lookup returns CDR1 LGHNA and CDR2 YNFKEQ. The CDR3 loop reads CASSQGSGGVADTQYF. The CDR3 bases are TGTGCCAGCAGCCAAGGGAGCGGGGGGGTCGCAGATACGCAGTATTTT.

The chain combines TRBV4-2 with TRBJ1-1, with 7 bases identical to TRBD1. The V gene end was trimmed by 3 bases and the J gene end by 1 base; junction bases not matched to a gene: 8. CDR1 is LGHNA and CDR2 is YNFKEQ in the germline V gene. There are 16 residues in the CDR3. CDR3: CASSHPGGTANTEAFF. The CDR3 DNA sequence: TGTGCCAGCAGCCACCCCGGTGGGACAGCGAACACTGAAGCTTTCTTT.

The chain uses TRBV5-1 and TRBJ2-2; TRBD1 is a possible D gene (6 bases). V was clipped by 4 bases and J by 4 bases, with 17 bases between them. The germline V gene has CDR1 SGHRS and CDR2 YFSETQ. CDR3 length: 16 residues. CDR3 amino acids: CASSPLQGIGTGELFF. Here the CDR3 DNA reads TGCGCCAGCAGCCCTTTACAGGGAATCGGCACCGGGGAGCTGTTTTTT.

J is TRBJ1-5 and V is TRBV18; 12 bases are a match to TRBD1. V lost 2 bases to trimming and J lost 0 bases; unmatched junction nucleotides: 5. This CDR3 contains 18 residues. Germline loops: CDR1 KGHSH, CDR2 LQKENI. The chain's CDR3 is CASSPGTGGWGSNQPQHF. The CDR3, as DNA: TGTGCCAGCTCACCAGGGACAGGGGGCTGGGGTAGCAATCAGCCCCAGCATTTT.

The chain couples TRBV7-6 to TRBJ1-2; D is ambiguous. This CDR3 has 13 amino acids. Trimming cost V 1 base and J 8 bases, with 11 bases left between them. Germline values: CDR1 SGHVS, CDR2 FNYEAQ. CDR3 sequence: CASSLGQVGGYTF. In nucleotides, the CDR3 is TGTGCCAGCAGCTTAGGGCAGGTTGGCGGCTACACCTTC.

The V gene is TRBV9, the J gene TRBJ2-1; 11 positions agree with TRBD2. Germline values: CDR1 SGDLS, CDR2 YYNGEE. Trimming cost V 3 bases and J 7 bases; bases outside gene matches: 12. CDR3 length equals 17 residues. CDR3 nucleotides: TGTGCCAGCAGCGGCCCCGCCACTAGCGGGAGTTGGAATGAGCAGTTCTTC. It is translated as CASSGPATSGSWNEQFF.

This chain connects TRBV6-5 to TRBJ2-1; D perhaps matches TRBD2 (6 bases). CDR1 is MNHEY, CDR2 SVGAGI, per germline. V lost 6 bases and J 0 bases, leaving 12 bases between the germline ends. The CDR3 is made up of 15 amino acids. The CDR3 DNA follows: TGTGCCAGCAGCCCGACTAGTTTCTCCTACAATGAGCAGTTCTTC. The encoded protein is CASSPTSFSYNEQFF.

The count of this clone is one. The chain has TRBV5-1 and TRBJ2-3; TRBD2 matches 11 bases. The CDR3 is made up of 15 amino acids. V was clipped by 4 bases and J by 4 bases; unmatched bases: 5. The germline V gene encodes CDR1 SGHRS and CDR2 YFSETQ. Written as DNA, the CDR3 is TGCGCCAGCAGCCCGTTAGCGGGAGGGGCAGATACGCAGTATTTT. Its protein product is CASSPLAGGADTQYF. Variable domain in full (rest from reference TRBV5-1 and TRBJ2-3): KAGVTQTPRYLIKTRGQQVTLSCSPISGHRSVSWYQQTPGQGLQFLFEYFSETQRNKGNFPGRFSGRQFSNSRSEMNVSTLELGDSALYLCASSPLAGGADTQYFGPGTRLTVL.

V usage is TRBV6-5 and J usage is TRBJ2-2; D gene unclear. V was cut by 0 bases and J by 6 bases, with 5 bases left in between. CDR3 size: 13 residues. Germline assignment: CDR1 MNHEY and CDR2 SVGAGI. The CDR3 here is CASSYSVAGELFF. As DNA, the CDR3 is TGTGCCAGCAGTTACTCGGTGGCCGGGGAGCTGTTTTTT.

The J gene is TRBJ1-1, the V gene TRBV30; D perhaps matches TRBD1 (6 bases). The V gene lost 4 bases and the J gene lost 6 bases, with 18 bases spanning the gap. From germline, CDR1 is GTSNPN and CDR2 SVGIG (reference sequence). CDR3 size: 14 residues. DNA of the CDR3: TGTGCCTGGAACCCCGGGGGGCATGGTGCTGAAGCTTTCTTT. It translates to CAWNPGGHGAEAFF.